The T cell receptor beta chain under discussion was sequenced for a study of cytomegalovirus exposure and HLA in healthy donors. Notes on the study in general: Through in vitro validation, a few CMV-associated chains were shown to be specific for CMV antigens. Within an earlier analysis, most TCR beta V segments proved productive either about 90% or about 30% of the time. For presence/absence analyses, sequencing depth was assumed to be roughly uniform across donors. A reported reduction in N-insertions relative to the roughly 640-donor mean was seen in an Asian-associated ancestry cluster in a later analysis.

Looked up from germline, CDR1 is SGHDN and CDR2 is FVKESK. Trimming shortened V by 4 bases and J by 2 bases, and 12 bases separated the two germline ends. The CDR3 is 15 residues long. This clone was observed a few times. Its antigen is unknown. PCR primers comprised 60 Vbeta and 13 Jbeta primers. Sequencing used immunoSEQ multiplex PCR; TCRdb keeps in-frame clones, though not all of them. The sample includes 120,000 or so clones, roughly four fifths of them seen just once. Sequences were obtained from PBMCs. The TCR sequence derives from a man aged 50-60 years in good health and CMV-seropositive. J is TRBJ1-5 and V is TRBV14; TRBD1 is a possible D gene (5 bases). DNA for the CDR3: TGTGCCAGCAGCCTAGGCGGGGGGGGCAATCAGCCCCAGCATTTT. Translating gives CASSLGGGGNQPQHF.